Below, 29 T cell receptor beta chains from the same sample are listed, as sequenced in a study of control samples from healthy donors and cancer patients. Assay: immunoSEQ multiplex PCR; the TCRdb copy retains only in-frame clones and omits some. The table includes about 90,000 clones, 90% detected once. The sequencing input was blood. These receptors were taken from a woman aged 18 to 35 in good health.

The gene calls are TRBV5-6 and TRBJ1-5; D is ambiguous. V lost 3 bases, J lost 7 bases, and 17 bases lay in between. Germline V gene data show CDR1 as SGHDT and CDR2 as YYEEEE. The CDR3 has 15 amino acids. CDR3 sequence: CASSSPENREQPQHF. CDR3 sequence (DNA): TGTGCCAGCAGCTCTCCGGAGAACAGAGAACAGCCCCAGCATTTT.

This chain connects TRBV23-1 to TRBJ2-7, with D possibly called TRBD1 or TRBD2 (5 bases each). TRBV23-1 is assigned to the ORF class and has an uncertain function. The V end was cut by 7 bases, the J end by 1 base, with 20 bases between. CDR3 length: 16 amino acids. The CDR3 loop reads CASNRLGTSWSYEQYF. DNA of the CDR3: TGCGCCAGCAACCGTCTGGGGACGAGTTGGTCCTACGAGCAGTACTTC.

CDR3 nucleotide sequence: TGTGCCAGCAGCTTAGTTCGCCCGACAGTTGACGGGGAGCTGTTTTTT. Protein sequence: CASSLVRPTVDGELFF. The genes are TRBV11-2 and TRBJ2-2, with D perhaps TRBD1 (5 bases). CDR1 is SGHAT, CDR2 FQNNGV, per germline. Trimming removed 1 base at V and 7 bases at J, with 16 bases between. There are 16 residues in the CDR3.

V gene TRBV27 combines with J gene TRBJ2-7; a weak D match, TRBD2 (5 bases). Germline assignment: CDR1 MNHEY and CDR2 SMNVEV (reference sequence). V was clipped by 4 bases and J by 1 base, with 8 bases between them. The CDR3 extends over 13 amino acids. Here the CDR3 DNA reads TGTGCCAGCAGTTCCCGACTATCCTACGAGCAGTACTTC. Translation: CASSSRLSYEQYF.

This sequence joins TRBV4-2 and TRBJ2-7, with 10 bases that match TRBD2. The junction had 7 bases not matched to a gene; V was cut back by 3 bases and J by 5 bases. Per germline, CDR1 LGHNA and CDR2 YNFKEQ. The CDR3 is made up of 15 amino acids. Here the CDR3 DNA reads TGTGCCAGCAGCCATAGTAGCGGGGGGCTAAACGAGCAGTACTTC. Its protein product is CASSHSSGGLNEQYF.

The DNA of the CDR3 is TGTGCCATCAGTGACGCACAGGGGGCGGTTCGATGGACTGAAGCTTTCTTT. Amino acid sequence: CAISDAQGAVRWTEAFF. The chain is built from TRBV10-3 and TRBJ1-1; 9 nucleotides line up with TRBD1. The junction had 13 bases not matched to a gene; V was cut back by 3 bases and J by 5 bases. The CDR3 is 17 amino acids. Per the germline V gene, CDR1 is ENHRY and CDR2 is SYGVKD.

This clone has a handful of counts. The chain combines TRBV24-1 with TRBJ2-1; 7 bases match TRBD2. This CDR3 has 13 residues. V gave up 10 bases and J gave up 8 bases; unmatched junction bases: 10. CDR1 and CDR2 from the germline V gene are KGHDR and SFDVKD. As DNA, the CDR3 is TGTGCCACTGCCCCCGTGGGAGGGGATGAGCAGTTCTTC. Its protein is CATAPVGGDEQFF.

This rearrangement joins TRBV10-2 to TRBJ1-1; tentatively, D is TRBD1 (5 bases). Trimming took 6 bases from V and 7 from J, leaving 24 bases between them. The V gene's germline CDR1 is WSHSY and CDR2 SAAADI. The CDR3 contains 16 residues. CDR3 in DNA: TGCGCCAGCAGACCGACCTACGTAACTGGGGCGAATGAAGCTTTCTTT. It specifies CASRPTYVTGANEAFF.

V gene TRBV3-1 (or the pseudogene TRBV3-2) combines with J gene TRBJ2-3; tentatively, D is TRBD1 (5 bases). The CDR3 has 16 amino acids. V was clipped by 3 bases and J by 0 bases, with 13 bases between them. Per germline, CDR1 LGHDT and CDR2 YNNKEL (reference sequence). CDR3 sequence (DNA): TGTGCCAGCAGCCATACCCTCGGACAAAGCACAGATACGCAGTATTTT. Translating it yields CASSHTLGQSTDTQYF.

The chain joins TRBV2 to TRBJ1-3; unclear D gene. The CDR3 totals 16 residues. Trimming took 6 bases from V and 0 from J, leaving 15 bases between them. Per germline, CDR1 SNHLY and CDR2 FYNNEI. The CDR3 spells CASSPLPRLSGNTIYF. The CDR3, as DNA: TGTGCCAGCAGCCCCCTTCCGAGACTCTCTGGAAACACCATATATTTT. Full variable domain (missing parts from reference TRBV2 and TRBJ1-3): EPEVTQTPSHQVTQMGQEVILRCVPISNHLYFYWYRQILGQKVEFLVSFYNNEISEKSEIFDDQFSVERPDGSNFTLKIRSTKLEDSAMYFCASSPLPRLSGNTIYFGEGSWLTVV.

This chain uses TRBV27 with TRBJ2-7; a possible D gene is TRBD1 (6 bases). The CDR3 length is 14 residues. V lost 0 bases and J 2 bases, leaving 8 bases between the germline ends. Germline lookup yields CDR1 MNHEY and CDR2 SMNVEV (reference sequence). CDR3 coding DNA: TGTGCCAGCAGTTTATCGGGGGCCACCTACGAGCAGTACTTC. Protein: CASSLSGATYEQYF.

The genes are TRBV7-2 and TRBJ1-6; weak D call: TRBD1 (6 bases). Germline loops: CDR1 SGHTA, CDR2 FQGNSA. The CDR3 is 16 residues long. V dropped 10 bases and J dropped 8 bases, with 24 bases sitting between them. CDR3 nucleotides: TGTGCCATGCGGGGGGCCCTTGGGGTTAGAGATTCACCCCTCCACTTT. It specifies CAMRGALGVRDSPLHF.

This clone was detected once. The chain has TRBV5-6 and TRBJ2-7, with unresolved D. The CDR3 runs to 15 residues. The V end lost 0 bases, the J end lost 5 bases, and 15 bases lay between the germline ends. In germline, CDR1 is SGHDT, CDR2 YYEEEE. CDR3: CASSLAGRTRDEQYF. CDR3 nucleotides: TGTGCCAGCAGCTTGGCAGGACGTACGAGAGACGAGCAGTACTTC.

The V gene is TRBV5-5, the J gene TRBJ1-1; 7 bases map to TRBD1. J lost 3 bases, V lost 0 bases, and 5 bases had no gene match. This CDR3 comprises 15 residues. Germline V gives CDR1 SGHKS, CDR2 YYEKEE (reference sequence). CDR3 region: CASSLAAGGHTEAFF. The CDR3 coding sequence is TGTGCCAGCAGCTTGGCAGCAGGGGGACACACTGAAGCTTTCTTT.

This clone was detected only once. The chain recombines TRBV5-5 with TRBJ2-1; D not resolved. V was pared by 0 bases and J by 0 bases, with 7 bases between. This CDR3 has 15 residues. Germline CDR1 reads SGHKS; CDR2 reads YYEKEE (reference sequence). CDR3 DNA: TGTGCCAGCAGCTTGGACTTTAGCTCCTACAATGAGCAGTTCTTC. Amino acids: CASSLDFSSYNEQFF.

With regard to this clone: Other DNA sequences in the sample encode the same CDR3. This chain connects TRBV19 to TRBJ1-3; D gene uncertain. Germline assignment: CDR1 LNHDA and CDR2 SQIVND (reference sequence). With 3 bases removed from V and 0 bases from J, the gap between germline ends came to 6 bases. The CDR3 runs to 14 residues. CDR3: CASSIRGSGNTIYF. DNA for the CDR3: TGTGCCAGTAGTATCAGAGGCTCTGGAAACACCATATATTTT.

The chain has TRBV2 and TRBJ2-2, with D perhaps assigned TRBD1 or TRBD2 (6 bases each). Germline values: CDR1 SNHLY, CDR2 FYNNEI. V shed 2 bases and J shed 7 bases, with 14 bases lying between them. The CDR3 extends over 15 amino acids. CDR3 DNA sequence: TGTGCCAGCAGTGAAACGGGGGCCCCGTACGGGGAGCTGTTTTTT. Translated: CASSETGAPYGELFF. Full variable domain (outside the CDR3, taken from reference TRBV2 and TRBJ2-2): EPEVTQTPSHQVTQMGQEVILRCVPISNHLYFYWYRQILGQKVEFLVSFYNNEISEKSEIFDDQFSVERPDGSNFTLKIRSTKLEDSAMYFCASSETGAPYGELFFGEGSRLTVL.

V is TRBV9 and J is TRBJ1-2, with D unclear. The CDR3 has 16 residues. From germline, CDR1 is SGDLS and CDR2 YYNGEE. The ends were cut back, 1 base at V and 2 bases at J, with 15 bases in the middle. CDR3 region: CASSVPLGLPNYGYTF. The CDR3 DNA reads as TGTGCCAGCAGCGTACCCCTCGGTCTGCCCAACTATGGCTACACCTTC. The full variable domain, rest sourced from reference TRBV9 and TRBJ1-2, is DSGVTQTPKHLITATGQRVTLRCSPRSGDLSVYWYQQSLDQGLQFLIQYYNGEERAKGNILERFSAQQFPDLHSELNLSSLELGDSALYFCASSVPLGLPNYGYTFGSGTRLTVV.

The V and J genes are TRBV19 and TRBJ2-7; TRBD2 aligns across 14 bases. The V segment lost 5 bases and the J segment 2 bases; nucleotides outside the gene matches: 2. The germline V gene encodes CDR1 LNHDA and CDR2 SQIVND (reference sequence). The CDR3 runs 15 residues. CDR3 bases: TGTGCCAGTAGTGAGACTAGCGGGGGGGCCTACGAGCAGTACTTC. Encoded protein: CASSETSGGAYEQYF.

Here the CDR3 DNA reads TGTGCCAGCAGTTCCCCGGGACGCCGATTTGTGACTAATGAAAAACTGTTTTTT. It encodes CASSSPGRRFVTNEKLFF. The chain carries TRBV28 and TRBJ1-4; maybe TRBD1 (5 bases). The V end lost 4 bases, the J end lost 2 bases, and 20 bases lay between the germline ends. The CDR3 is 18 residues long. From germline, CDR1 is MDHEN and CDR2 SYDVKM.

The chain carries TRBV6-1 and TRBJ1-1, with D hard to call. The CDR3 has 13 residues. Trimming removed 8 bases from V and 0 bases from J, with 10 bases in between. CDR1 is MNHNS, CDR2 SASEGT, per germline. The DNA of the CDR3 is TGTGCCAGCCTGAATGTATTGAACACTGAAGCTTTCTTT. It is translated as CASLNVLNTEAFF.

With regard to this clone: At one of its ends the junction is not consistent with the germline gene, which may arise from a read error. V gene TRBV14 combines with J gene TRBJ1-2; 10 nucleotides agree with TRBD1. Germline V gene data show CDR1 as SGHDN and CDR2 as FVKESK. The CDR3 spans 15 residues. The CDR3 loop reads CASSLTTGGAGPKYF. The CDR3 DNA reads TGTGCCAGCAGCCTAACGACAGGGGGCGCGGGTCCGAAATACTTC.

With respect to this clone: Other DNA sequences in this sample translate to the same CDR3. The CDR3 region is CASSLAGDGYTF. CDR3 bases: TGCGCCAGCAGCTTGGCGGGAGATGGCTACACCTTC. This chain connects TRBV5-1 to TRBJ1-2, with no clear D. There are 12 residues in the CDR3. Germline CDR1 reads SGHRS; CDR2 reads YFSETQ. V was trimmed by 0 bases and J by 6 bases, leaving 6 bases between them.

The CDR3 protein is CASSATLVLNTEAFF. The CDR3, as DNA: TGTGCCAGTAGTGCGACCCTGGTCTTGAACACTGAAGCTTTCTTT. The V and J genes are TRBV19 and TRBJ1-1; D gene unclear. CDR1 is LNHDA and CDR2 is SQIVND in the germline V gene (reference sequence). V shed 5 bases and J shed 0 bases, with 13 bases lying between them. The CDR3 sequence is 15 residues long. Full variable domain (missing parts from reference TRBV19 and TRBJ1-1): DGGITQSPKYLFRKEGQNVTLSCEQNLNHDAMYWYRQDPGQGLRLIYYSQIVNDFQKGDIAEGYSVSREKKESFPLTVTSAQKNPTAFYLCASSATLVLNTEAFFGQGTRLTVV.

The chain combines TRBV20-1 with TRBJ1-1; TRBD1 might be the D (5 bases). There are 11 residues in the CDR3. The V end was cut by 8 bases, the J end by 6 bases, with 13 bases between. Germline V gene data show CDR1 as DFQATT and CDR2 as SNEGSKA (reference sequence). The DNA for the CDR3 is TGCAGTCCCCGCGGGGGGGCTGAAGCTTTCTTT. Its protein is CSPRGGAEAFF.

The V and J genes are TRBV6-6 and TRBJ1-3, with a tentative D call TRBD1 (5 bases). Germline-derived CDR1 and CDR2 are MNHNY and SVGAGI (reference sequence). This CDR3 has 14 residues. The V end was cut by 6 bases, the J end by 1 base, with 10 bases between. The CDR3 region has the DNA TGTGCCAGCAGCGAGGCAGGGTCTGGAAACACCATATATTTT. It is translated as CASSEAGSGNTIYF.

The rearrangement links TRBV10-3 to TRBJ2-1, with 8 bases matching TRBD2. Germline V CDR1 and CDR2: ENHRY, SYGVKD. V was clipped by 5 bases and J by 9 bases; unmatched bases: 12. The CDR3 runs to 15 residues. CDR3 in amino acids: CAISLSGGAEGEQFF. The CDR3 bases are TGTGCCATCAGTTTGAGCGGGGGCGCAGAGGGTGAGCAGTTCTTC.

This clone turned up a few times. The V gene is TRBV3-1 (or the pseudogene TRBV3-2), the J gene TRBJ1-2, with unresolved D. The V end lost 4 bases, the J end lost 2 bases, and 14 bases lay between the germline ends. The CDR3 has 15 residues. Germline CDR1 and CDR2: LGHDT and YNNKEL (reference sequence). The CDR3 loop reads CASSPARAGNYGYTF. The CDR3 nucleotides read TGTGCCAGCAGCCCAGCGCGGGCGGGAAACTATGGCTACACCTTC.

Comment on this clone: Other DNA sequences in the same sample also yield this CDR3. This chain uses TRBV15 with TRBJ2-7; TRBD2 aligns across 7 bases. The CDR3 sequence is 16 residues long. Germline V lookup: CDR1 LNHNV, CDR2 YYDKDF (reference sequence). V dropped 0 bases and J dropped 2; count of bases not matched to a gene: 7. The CDR3 bases are TGTGCCACCAGCAGAGATGGGGGAGGGTTGGCCTACGAGCAGTACTTC. It is translated as CATSRDGGGLAYEQYF.